Shown below are 14 T cell receptor beta chains from a single sample sequenced in a study of beta chain features in type 1 diabetes. What was sequenced were expressed TCRB transcripts, since all of the isolated RNA had been reverse transcribed. The protocol was immunoSEQ multiplex PCR, while the TCRdb copy is restricted to in-frame clones and leaves out a portion. Of roughly 450,000 clones listed, over 9.5% are singletons. Material: naive CD4+ T cells from blood. Receptors were obtained from a woman between 18 and 30 years old in good health.

The J gene is TRBJ2-2, the V gene TRBV6-6, with D perhaps TRBD1 (5 bases). CDR1 and CDR2 from the germline V gene are MNHNY and SVGAGI (reference sequence). There are 13 residues in the CDR3. With 4 bases removed from V and 7 bases from J, the gap between germline ends came to 10 bases. The CDR3 is CASSSLRGGELFF. CDR3 in DNA: TGTGCCAGCAGTTCCCTAAGGGGCGGGGAGCTGTTTTTT.

This clone appeared a few times. The V call is TRBV6-5, the J call TRBJ2-2; no clear D. Trimming took 0 bases from V and 10 from J, leaving 9 bases between them. The CDR3 has 13 residues. The germline gives CDR1 MNHEY, CDR2 SVGAGI. The CDR3 coding sequence is TGTGCCAGCAGTTACTCTCAGCATTCGGAGCTGTTTTTT. This translates into CASSYSQHSELFF.

This clone was counted a few times. The chain joins TRBV18 to TRBJ2-7; tentative D call: TRBD2 (6 bases). Trimming stripped 3 bases from V and 3 bases from J, with 9 bases between. CDR1 and CDR2 from the germline V gene are KGHSH and LQKENI. The CDR3 consists of 13 residues. In nucleotides, the CDR3 is TGTGCCAGCTCACCCGGGACTCTCTACGAGCAGTACTTC. Its translation is CASSPGTLYEQYF. Looking up the rest from reference TRBV18 and TRBJ2-7 gives the full variable domain: NAGVMQNPRHLVRRRGQEARLRCSPMKGHSHVYWYRQLPEEGLKFMVYLQKENIIDESGMPKERFSAEFPKEGPSILRIQQVVRGDSAAYFCASSPGTLYEQYFGPGTRLTVT.

The J gene is TRBJ2-4, the V gene TRBV7-9; possible D gene TRBD1, 6 bases. Trimming shortened V by 5 bases and J by 7 bases, and 15 bases separated the two germline ends. In germline, CDR1 is SEHNR, CDR2 FQNEAQ (reference sequence). The CDR3 runs to 14 residues. The CDR3 protein is CASSREGGLNIQYF. The CDR3 bases are TGTGCCAGCAGCCGGGAAGGGGGTTTGAACATTCAGTACTTC. Together with reference TRBV7-9 and TRBJ2-4, the CDR3 gives the full variable domain: DTGVSQNPRHKITKRGQNVTFRCDPISEHNRLYWYRQTLGQGPEFLTYFQNEAQLEKSRLLSDRFSAERPKGSFSTLEIQRTEQGDSAMYLCASSREGGLNIQYFGAGTRLSVL.

This clone was recorded a few times. The same CDR3 also results from other DNA sequences found in this sample. V usage is TRBV9 and J usage is TRBJ2-3; D is unresolved. Germline V gives CDR1 SGDLS, CDR2 YYNGEE. The V gene lost 0 bases and the J gene lost 6 bases, with 5 bases spanning the gap. The CDR3 covers 12 residues. The CDR3 DNA follows: TGTGCCAGCAGCGTAGTGACCGATACGCAGTATTTT. Protein: CASSVVTDTQYF.

This chain links TRBV7-9 with TRBJ2-1; TRBD2 matches at 9 bases. The V gene's germline CDR1 is SEHNR and CDR2 FQNEAQ (reference sequence). The CDR3 is 15 amino acids. Trimming took 1 base from V and 7 from J; bases not matched to a gene: 5. CDR3 in amino acids: CASSLVAGVINEQFF. DNA of the CDR3: TGTGCCAGCAGCTTAGTAGCGGGAGTGATAAATGAGCAGTTCTTC.

The rearrangement links TRBV27 to TRBJ2-2, with D tentatively TRBD1 (6 bases). Germline V gives CDR1 MNHEY, CDR2 SMNVEV (reference sequence). Deletions cut 2 bases from V and 4 bases from J, with 14 bases between. This CDR3 region has 16 residues. The CDR3 loop is CASSLGEGVGTGELFF. CDR3 DNA sequence: TGTGCCAGCAGTTTAGGAGAGGGGGTGGGCACCGGGGAGCTGTTTTTT.

This clone was found a few times. The chain links TRBV5-4 to TRBJ2-5; TRBD1 matches at 7 bases. The CDR3 has 14 residues. Germline CDR1 SGHNT, CDR2 YYREEE (reference sequence). V gave up 4 bases and J gave up 5 bases; unmatched junction bases: 8. CDR3 in DNA: TGTGCCAGCAGCCTTAGACAGGGAAGGGAGACCCAGTACTTC. It specifies CASSLRQGRETQYF.

Only a few counts were recorded for this clone. The V and J genes are TRBV14 and TRBJ1-5; D uncertain. The V gene's germline CDR1 is SGHDN and CDR2 FVKESK. The V and J ends lost 2 bases and 5 bases respectively, with 7 bases between them. The CDR3 consists of 13 residues. The CDR3 region is CASSQSIHQPQHF. CDR3 coding DNA: TGTGCCAGCAGCCAATCGATTCATCAGCCCCAGCATTTT.

The chain is built from TRBV4-3 and TRBJ1-2; TRBD1 matches 7 bases. The CDR3 runs to 15 residues. The ends lost 0 bases at V and 7 bases at J; junction bases unmatched: 8. Germline V gives CDR1 LGHNA, CDR2 YSLEER. The CDR3 nucleotides are TGCGCCAGCAGCCAAGATTTTCGGGGACAGATTGGCTACACCTTC. As protein: CASSQDFRGQIGYTF.

This clone was counted only a few times. This sequence joins TRBV7-2 and TRBJ2-1; the D gene is possibly TRBD2 (6 bases). V lost 5 bases and J 2 bases, leaving 13 bases between the germline ends. The germline V gene has CDR1 SGHTA and CDR2 FQGNSA. This CDR3 has 15 amino acids. CDR3 DNA: TGTGCCAGCAGCCTGCGCCGACTAGCCTACAATGAGCAGTTCTTC. Translated: CASSLRRLAYNEQFF.

This clone has a handful of counts. CDR3 in amino acids: CSPKWGTDTQYF. CDR3 nucleotide sequence: TGCAGCCCAAAATGGGGCACAGATACGCAGTATTTT. The chain has TRBV29-1 and TRBJ2-3; D not certain. Germline CDR1 and CDR2: SQVTM and ANQGSEA. V shed 8 bases and J shed 1 base, with 10 bases lying between them. This CDR3 comprises 12 residues.

Only a few counts were recorded for this clone. The CDR3 is CASSFPAGTGTKGNTIYF. Here the CDR3 DNA reads TGTGCCAGCAGCTTTCCCGCGGGGACAGGGACTAAAGGAAACACCATATATTTT. The rearrangement links TRBV7-9 to TRBJ1-3, with 9 bases aligning to TRBD1. Germline CDR1 reads SEHNR; CDR2 reads FQNEAQ (reference sequence). V dropped 3 bases and J dropped 4; count of bases not matched to a gene: 13. The CDR3 contains 18 residues.

The genes are TRBV21-1 and TRBJ2-7. TRBV21-1 is recorded as a pseudogene. This CDR3 has 17 residues. CDR3 sequence: CASSKVSRSLPTYEQYV. The CDR3 region has the DNA TGTGCCAGCAGCAAAGTATCTCGCTCTCTCCCCACCTACGAGCAGTACGTC.